The 27 T cell receptor beta chains below were found in one sample sequenced in a study of blood T cell repertoires in COVID-19. Assay used: immunoSEQ multiplex PCR; TCRdb lists only in-frame clones, some missing. The data contain 120,000 or so clones, roughly 83% of them singletons. Sequenced: peripheral blood. These receptors were collected from a woman between 25 and 40 years old who had recovered from COVID-19.

A few counts support this clone. This rearrangement joins TRBV18 to TRBJ1-1; 8 bases line up with TRBD1. Germline V lookup: CDR1 KGHSH, CDR2 LQKENI. V shed 4 bases and J 6 bases; nucleotides not matched to a gene: 10. There are 15 residues in the CDR3. The CDR3 DNA reads as TGTGCCAGCTCACGTCGGACAGGGAATTCCGCTGAAGCTTTCTTT. Protein product: CASSRRTGNSAEAFF.

V and J are TRBV5-5 and TRBJ1-5; 9 bases are a match to TRBD1. The CDR3 loop spans 16 amino acids. V shed 0 bases, J shed 5 bases, and the junction held 6 bases outside the gene matches. Germline V gene sequence: CDR1 SGHKS, CDR2 YYEKEE (reference sequence). The CDR3 DNA reads TGTGCCAGCAGCTTGGTGGGACAGGGTTGGGATCAGCCCCAGCATTTT. As protein: CASSLVGQGWDQPQHF.

The rearrangement links TRBV18 to TRBJ2-7; 11 nucleotides agree with TRBD2. CDR3 size: 16 residues. Germline V gene sequence: CDR1 KGHSH, CDR2 LQKENI. The V and J ends lost 5 bases and 3 bases, in that order; junction bases with no gene match: 9. CDR3: CASSTGLAVPDYEQYF. In DNA, the CDR3 is TGTGCCAGCTCAACGGGACTAGCGGTACCTGACTACGAGCAGTACTTC. Full variable domain (remainder filled in from reference TRBV18 and TRBJ2-7): NAGVMQNPRHLVRRRGQEARLRCSPMKGHSHVYWYRQLPEEGLKFMVYLQKENIIDESGMPKERFSAEFPKEGPSILRIQQVVRGDSAAYFCASSTGLAVPDYEQYFGPGTRLTVT.

The chain combines TRBV19 with TRBJ1-6; TRBD1 is a possible D gene (6 bases). The germline V and J ends were trimmed by 10 bases and 7 bases, with 17 bases remaining between them. This CDR3 comprises 14 residues. CDR1 is LNHDA and CDR2 is SQIVND in the germline V gene (reference sequence). The CDR3 DNA is TGTGCCACTAAGCAGGGGCAGAACAATTCACCCCTCCACTTT. Protein product: CATKQGQNNSPLHF.

This chain uses TRBV11-2 with TRBJ2-2; TRBD2 matches at 7 bases. This CDR3 region has 15 residues. V shed 4 bases and J 5 bases; nucleotides not matched to a gene: 7. Germline CDR1 is SGHAT and CDR2 is FQNNGV. The DNA of the CDR3 is TGTGCCAGCAGCTCCCTCTGGGGGGGAACCGGGGAGCTGTTTTTT. It codes for CASSSLWGGTGELFF.

The chain combines TRBV4-1 with TRBJ1-5; D unclear. V was clipped by 0 bases and J by 4 bases, with 13 bases between them. Germline V CDR1 and CDR2: MGHRA, YSYEKL. The CDR3 extends over 16 amino acids. CDR3 sequence (DNA): TGCGCCAGCAGCCAAGATAGCAACGGGAAGAATCAGCCCCAGCATTTT. Protein product: CASSQDSNGKNQPQHF.

The chain joins TRBV27 to TRBJ2-3; D not certain. This CDR3 spans 16 amino acids. The germline V gene encodes CDR1 MNHEY and CDR2 SMNVEV (reference sequence). The V and J ends lost 2 bases and 0 bases respectively, with 12 bases between them. The CDR3 DNA sequence: TGTGCCAGCAGTTTAAAACAGATCAAAAGCACAGATACGCAGTATTTT. Residues: CASSLKQIKSTDTQYF.

J is TRBJ1-3 and V is TRBV2; the D gene is possibly TRBD1 (6 bases). Germline CDR1 and CDR2: SNHLY and FYNNEI. This CDR3 has 15 amino acids. Trimming took off 10 bases at V and 0 bases at J, with 16 bases between the two ends. CDR3 sequence reads: CAIKGGLLSGNTIYF. CDR3 coding DNA: TGTGCCATCAAAGGGGGATTACTCTCTGGAAACACCATATATTTT. Full variable domain (outside the CDR3, taken from reference TRBV2 and TRBJ1-3): EPEVTQTPSHQVTQMGQEVILRCVPISNHLYFYWYRQILGQKVEFLVSFYNNEISEKSEIFDDQFSVERPDGSNFTLKIRSTKLEDSAMYFCAIKGGLLSGNTIYFGEGSWLTVV.

The V gene is TRBV7-3, the J gene TRBJ2-5; possibly TRBD2 for D (6 bases). The CDR3 has 13 residues. Trimming pared 4 bases from V and 4 bases from J, leaving 10 bases between. Germline V lookup: CDR1 SGHTA, CDR2 FQGTGA. The CDR3 bases are TGTGCCAGCAGCTCGCGGCGGGGAGAGACCCAGTACTTC. It is translated as CASSSRRGETQYF.

V and J are TRBV10-1 and TRBJ2-3; TRBD2 matches at 13 bases. The CDR3 is 15 residues long. Trimming removed 2 bases from V and 8 bases from J; junction bases left unmatched: 4. Germline V lookup: CDR1 WNHNN, CDR2 SYGVQD (reference sequence). The CDR3 sequence: CASSETGTSGTTQYF. The CDR3 coding sequence is TGCGCCAGCAGTGAGACCGGGACTAGCGGGACTACGCAGTATTTT.

The chain carries TRBV7-9 and TRBJ2-1; a possible D gene is TRBD2 (6 bases). The germline V and J ends were trimmed by 5 bases and 6 bases, with 17 bases remaining between them. Germline CDR1 and CDR2: SEHNR and FQNEAQ (reference sequence). The CDR3 totals 15 residues. The CDR3 sequence: CASSPRTGVLNEQFF. Here the CDR3 DNA reads TGTGCCAGCAGCCCCCGGACGGGGGTCCTCAATGAGCAGTTCTTC.

V usage is TRBV11-3 and J usage is TRBJ1-1; D remains ambiguous. The CDR3 has 12 residues. The ends were cut back, 0 bases at V and 10 bases at J, with 9 bases in the middle. The germline CDR1 and CDR2 sequences are SGHNT and YENEEA. For the CDR3, the DNA is TGTGCCAGCAGCTTAGATCGGGGAGTAGCTTTCTTT. It is translated as CASSLDRGVAFF.

V gene TRBV5-6 combines with J gene TRBJ2-7; 9 bases line up with TRBD2. Germline V CDR1 and CDR2: SGHDT, YYEEEE. V lost 4 bases, J lost 2 bases, and 7 bases stayed unmatched. The CDR3 is 15 residues long. CDR3 sequence: CASSQPSGGTYEQYF. For the CDR3, the DNA is TGTGCCAGCAGCCAACCAAGCGGGGGGACCTACGAGCAGTACTTC. Complete variable domain (other parts from reference TRBV5-6 and TRBJ2-7): DAGVTQSPTHLIKTRGQQVTLRCSPKSGHDTVSWYQQALGQGPQFIFQYYEEEERQRGNFPDRFSGHQFPNYSSELNVNALLLGDSALYLCASSQPSGGTYEQYFGPGTRLTVT.

The chain couples TRBV7-9 to TRBJ1-1; maybe TRBD1 (5 bases). Germline CDR1 reads SEHNR; CDR2 reads FQNEAQ (reference sequence). Trimming pared 6 bases from V and 7 bases from J, leaving 18 bases between. This CDR3 comprises 14 residues. The CDR3 sequence: CASSYGGTDGEAFF. The CDR3 nucleotides are TGTGCCAGCAGTTATGGAGGGACGGACGGTGAAGCTTTCTTT.

This chain connects TRBV6-1 to TRBJ2-3; possible D gene TRBD2, 6 bases. CDR1 MNHNS and CDR2 SASEGT come from the germline V gene. V dropped 1 base and J dropped 3 bases, with 11 bases sitting between them. The CDR3 totals 15 residues. The CDR3 DNA is TGTGCCAGCAGTGAAGTGGGGGGAGAGACAGATACGCAGTATTTT. It is translated as CASSEVGGETDTQYF.

The rearrangement joins TRBV5-4 to TRBJ2-3; 9 bases are shared with TRBD1. V dropped 4 bases and J dropped 6; count of bases not matched to a gene: 12. CDR1 and CDR2 from the germline V gene are SGHNT and YYREEE (reference sequence). The CDR3 runs 16 residues. The CDR3 loop is CASSQPDRGTSDTQYF. CDR3 nucleotide sequence: TGTGCCAGCAGCCAGCCGGACAGGGGTACGTCGGATACGCAGTATTTT.

The chain employs TRBV4-1 and TRBJ2-1, with TRBD2 matching 8 bases. CDR1 is MGHRA, CDR2 YSYEKL, per germline. V shed 2 bases, J shed 0 bases, and the junction held 9 bases outside the gene matches. CDR3 length: 18 residues. CDR3 bases: TGCGCCAGCAGCCAAACCAGCATAGCGGGAAACTCCTACAATGAGCAGTTCTTC. This encodes CASSQTSIAGNSYNEQFF.

This chain connects TRBV7-9 to TRBJ1-5; no clear D. The germline V gene encodes CDR1 SEHNR and CDR2 FQNEAQ (reference sequence). V was trimmed by 4 bases and J by 1 base, leaving 5 bases between them. CDR3 length equals 13 residues. The CDR3 spells CASSYRSNQPQHF. The CDR3 region has the DNA TGTGCCAGCAGCTACAGAAGCAATCAGCCCCAGCATTTT.

The chain joins TRBV5-4 to TRBJ1-1, with a weak D call TRBD1 (6 bases). V was clipped by 4 bases and J by 6 bases, with 10 bases between them. The CDR3 has 12 residues. Germline lookup yields CDR1 SGHNT and CDR2 YYREEE (reference sequence). The CDR3 protein is CASSRRQAEAFF. The CDR3 region has the DNA TGTGCCAGCAGCCGGCGACAGGCTGAAGCTTTCTTT.

The chain is built from TRBV7-9 and TRBJ2-2; TRBD2 agrees at 11 bases. CDR3 length equals 17 residues. Germline CDR1 and CDR2: SEHNR and FQNEAQ (reference sequence). Germline trimming cut 3 bases from V and 0 bases from J; bases unmatched to any gene: 3. In DNA form, the CDR3 reads TGTGCCAGCAGCTTTACTAGCGGGGGACCGAACACCGGGGAGCTGTTTTTT. As protein: CASSFTSGGPNTGELFF.

This clone was observed a few times. The DNA for the CDR3 is TGTGCCAGTAGTACCCTCGGGACAGGGATGTATGGCTACACCTTC. It encodes CASSTLGTGMYGYTF. The chain couples TRBV19 to TRBJ1-2, with TRBD1 identical over 9 bases. The germline V gene has CDR1 LNHDA and CDR2 SQIVND (reference sequence). V lost 4 bases, J lost 5 bases, and 8 bases stayed unmatched. The CDR3 extends over 15 amino acids.

The genes are TRBV2 and TRBJ1-1; D might be TRBD1 (5 bases). V was clipped by 6 bases and J by 1 base, with 12 bases between them. The CDR3 extends over 14 amino acids. Germline lookup yields CDR1 SNHLY and CDR2 FYNNEI. The CDR3, as DNA: TGTGCCAGCAGGGGGCAGGGAAGGAACACTGAAGCTTTCTTT. It translates to CASRGQGRNTEAFF.

This clone was detected once. V usage is TRBV5-4 and J usage is TRBJ2-5, with TRBD2 matching 8 bases. Germline CDR1 is SGHNT and CDR2 is YYREEE (reference sequence). This CDR3 has 13 amino acids. V was clipped by 7 bases and J by 3 bases; unmatched bases: 5. The CDR3: CASRRGEEETQYF. Written as DNA, the CDR3 is TGTGCCAGCCGGCGGGGGGAGGAAGAGACCCAGTACTTC.

The V and J genes are TRBV6-5 and TRBJ2-3; 11 nucleotides agree with TRBD2. Germline V gene data show CDR1 as MNHEY and CDR2 as SVGAGI. With V trimmed by 10 bases and J by 2 bases, 5 bases remained unmatched. The CDR3 has 14 residues. CDR3 region: CATVGLAVTDTQYF. CDR3 sequence (DNA): TGTGCCACCGTGGGACTAGCGGTCACAGATACGCAGTATTTT.

This clone has only one observation. The J gene is TRBJ2-5, the V gene TRBV12-3 or TRBV12-4; no reliable D call. V was shortened by 3 bases and J by 4 bases, with 3 bases between the two germline ends. The CDR3 has 11 residues. The CDR3: CASSFRETQYF. In DNA, the CDR3 is TGTGCCAGCAGTTTTAGAGAGACCCAGTACTTC.

The gene calls are TRBV27 and TRBJ2-6; D call uncertain. V lost 1 base, J lost 4 bases, and 8 bases lay in between. The germline V gene has CDR1 MNHEY and CDR2 SMNVEV (reference sequence). The CDR3 runs 15 residues. CDR3 nucleotide sequence: TGTGCCAGCAGTTTATGGTCGCGGGGGGCCAACGTCCTGACTTTC. Residues: CASSLWSRGANVLTF.

V is TRBV27 and J is TRBJ1-6; 7 nucleotides agree with TRBD1. Germline V lookup: CDR1 MNHEY, CDR2 SMNVEV (reference sequence). The CDR3 is 17 residues long. V lost 2 bases to trimming and J lost 9 bases; unmatched junction nucleotides: 13. The CDR3 coding sequence is TGTGCCAGCAGTTTACGGCCGACAGGGCCTAAGACTTCACCCCTCCACTTT. Translating gives CASSLRPTGPKTSPLHF.